These 2 T cell receptor beta chains were sequenced from one sample in a study of blood T cells in healthy people across ages. Next came a second PCR, run for about 6 to 12 cycles, which used a sample-barcoded 5' primer along with a J-beta primer mix. TCRdb re-called the 5' RACE reads with MiXCR, one entry per CDR3 protein. The sample includes roughly 1,300,000 distinct CDR3 sequences, approximately 60% of them seen just once. The sequenced sample was blood. The receptor set was obtained from a man aged 18-30 years in good health.

This clonotype was seen only once. This chain joins TRBV11-2 and TRBJ2-1; perhaps TRBD2 as D (6 bases). The CDR3 is 15 residues long. V lost 4 bases and J 2 bases, leaving 12 bases between the germline ends. Germline V gene lookup returns CDR1 SGHAT and CDR2 FQNNGV. CDR3 residues: CASSSGGPTYNEQFF. As DNA, the CDR3 is TGTGCCAGCAGCTCCGGGGGACCGACCTACAATGAGCAGTTCTTC.

CDR3 sequence reads: CASSQSVAGVRNEQFF. In DNA form, the CDR3 reads TGCGCCAGCAGCCAATCGGTAGCGGGAGTCCGCAATGAGCAGTTCTTC. The rearrangement uses TRBV4-1 and TRBJ2-1; 9 positions agree with TRBD2. V was pared by 2 bases and J by 6 bases, with 8 bases of the junction left unmatched. The CDR3 totals 16 residues. From germline, CDR1 is MGHRA and CDR2 YSYEKL.